The T cell receptor beta chain under discussion was sequenced for a study of T-cell reconstitution after alpha-beta-depleted transplantation in children. The CDR3 spans 16 residues. Germline lookup yields CDR1 MNHEY and CDR2 SVGEGT. V gave up 0 bases and J gave up 2 bases, with 11 bases separating them. Using unique molecular identifiers, the investigators prepared the TCRbeta library. TCRdb re-called the PCR reads through MiXCR, storing one row per CDR3 protein. Among under 450,000 distinct CDR3 sequences listed, about an eighth were seen once. The receptor comes from a human donor who donated a stem cell graft to a child with Fanconi anemia. Here the sequenced sample was PBMCs, taken from the stem cell graft. The chain recombines TRBV6-2 or TRBV6-3 with TRBJ2-1; D ambiguous. The CDR3 DNA reads TGTGCCAGCAGTTACTCGGCTGCTAACCCCTACAATGAGCAGTTCTTC. Translating gives CASSYSAANPYNEQFF.